Presented here are 15 T cell receptor beta chains from one specimen sequenced in a study of sequential checkpoint blockade in melanoma (dated by TCRdb to the late 2010s). The meaning of the sample's treatment or condition label: randomized to nivolumab then ipilimumab (arm A) or the reverse (arm B). The library relied on the immunoSEQ multiplex PCR assay. The table comes from immuneACCESS by way of TCRdb, which keeps in-frame sequences with V and J called. Part of the clones is missing from these tables; in studies checked, under half for an unresolved V gene and the rest for unknown reasons. Counted in this sample were approximately 40,000 clones; about nine tenths of them appeared once. Jointly, the top ten make up less than 15% of the sample. The material was CD8+ T cells sorted from blood (inferred from file names), obtained from a patient given nivolumab and ipilimumab in sequence. These receptors came from a human donor with melanoma.

The V call is TRBV5-1, the J call TRBJ2-3; D is possibly TRBD2 (5 bases). CDR3 length: 15 residues. The V gene's germline CDR1 is SGHRS and CDR2 YFSETQ. Trimming pared 4 bases from V and 0 bases from J, leaving 12 bases between. CDR3 loop: CASSPSRGSTDTQYF. CDR3 nucleotide sequence: TGCGCCAGCAGCCCCTCTCGGGGAAGCACAGATACGCAGTATTTT.

The chain carries TRBV6-6 and TRBJ2-1; the match to TRBD2 covers 11 bases. Germline-derived CDR1 and CDR2 are MNHNY and SVGAGI (reference sequence). This CDR3 has 16 amino acids. The V gene end was trimmed by 6 bases and the J gene end by 7 bases; junction bases not matched to a gene: 11. CDR3 amino acids: CASSLLAGDLGNEQFF. DNA for the CDR3: TGTGCCAGCAGCCTACTAGCGGGAGATTTAGGGAATGAGCAGTTCTTC.

This clone was seen a few times. The gene calls are TRBV7-9 and TRBJ2-7; TRBD1 might be the D (5 bases). The CDR3 length is 13 residues. Between the trimmed V and J ends, which lost 1 base and 4 bases, there was a span of 8 bases. Germline loops: CDR1 SEHNR, CDR2 FQNEAQ (reference sequence). CDR3 region: CASSLGQPYEQYF. DNA of the CDR3: TGTGCCAGCAGCTTAGGACAGCCTTACGAGCAGTACTTC.

V usage is TRBV27 and J usage is TRBJ1-5; TRBD1 aligns across 7 bases. The V and J ends lost 2 bases and 6 bases, in that order; junction bases with no gene match: 4. This CDR3 spans 14 amino acids. Germline CDR1 MNHEY, CDR2 SMNVEV (reference sequence). The CDR3 region has the DNA TGTGCCAGCAGTTTACAGGGGGTTGGTCAGCCCCAGCATTTT. This translates into CASSLQGVGQPQHF.

The V call is TRBV19, the J call TRBJ1-5; tentative D call: TRBD1 (5 bases). The CDR3 length is 15 residues. Germline V gives CDR1 LNHDA, CDR2 SQIVND (reference sequence). V was cut by 7 bases and J by 6 bases, with 19 bases left in between. The CDR3 loop is CASTPSGGSIQPQHF. The CDR3 nucleotides read TGTGCCAGTACTCCCTCGGGGGGTTCTATTCAGCCCCAGCATTTT. Looking up the rest from reference TRBV19 and TRBJ1-5 gives the full variable domain: DGGITQSPKYLFRKEGQNVTLSCEQNLNHDAMYWYRQDPGQGLRLIYYSQIVNDFQKGDIAEGYSVSREKKESFPLTVTSAQKNPTAFYLCASTPSGGSIQPQHFGDGTRLSIL.

V and J are TRBV13 and TRBJ1-5; 7 nucleotides agree with TRBD1. J gave up 2 bases and V 3 bases, and 10 bases lay outside the gene matches. Germline V gives CDR1 PRHDT, CDR2 FYEKMQ (reference sequence). The CDR3 spans 17 residues. The CDR3 DNA follows: TGTGCCAGCAGCTTCTCCGGAGGGGGCTTTGGCAATCAGCCCCAGCATTTT. This encodes CASSFSGGGFGNQPQHF.

In this sample, this clone turned up a few times. The chain couples TRBV19 to TRBJ1-4; D is possibly TRBD1 (5 bases). V dropped 4 bases and J dropped 4 bases, with 16 bases sitting between them. The CDR3 is 16 residues long. CDR1 and CDR2 from the germline V gene are LNHDA and SQIVND (reference sequence). CDR3 DNA: TGTGCCAGTAGTACCGGGTCCCGGGGGATTAATGAAAAACTGTTTTTT. Translation gives CASSTGSRGINEKLFF. The full variable domain, its missing parts supplied by reference TRBV19 and TRBJ1-4, is DGGITQSPKYLFRKEGQNVTLSCEQNLNHDAMYWYRQDPGQGLRLIYYSQIVNDFQKGDIAEGYSVSREKKESFPLTVTSAQKNPTAFYLCASSTGSRGINEKLFFGSGTQLSVL.

This clone was observed once. The rearrangement uses TRBV19 and TRBJ2-2, with TRBD1 matching 7 bases. V gave up 1 base and J gave up 5 bases; unmatched junction bases: 4. The germline CDR1 and CDR2 sequences are LNHDA and SQIVND (reference sequence). The CDR3 consists of 15 residues. CDR3 sequence (DNA): TGTGCCAGTAGTATAGGAGCCAGGGGGACCGGGGAGCTGTTTTTT. It specifies CASSIGARGTGELFF.

The chain employs TRBV29-1 and TRBJ2-1, with D tentatively TRBD2 (7 bases). This CDR3 is built from 15 residues. Germline V gene sequence: CDR1 SQVTM, CDR2 ANQGSEA. Trimming cost V 3 bases and J 0 bases, with 12 bases left between them. The CDR3 loop is CSVDKGGGSYNEQFF. CDR3 DNA: TGCAGCGTTGATAAGGGAGGGGGCTCCTACAATGAGCAGTTCTTC.

The chain has TRBV5-4 and TRBJ2-5, with a weak D call TRBD1 (5 bases). V gave up 3 bases and J gave up 3 bases, with 21 bases separating them. The germline gives CDR1 SGHNT, CDR2 YYREEE (reference sequence). The CDR3 has 17 residues. The CDR3 DNA reads TGTGCCAGCAGCTCGGTAGATTTAGGGGCATCGAAAGAGACCCAGTACTTC. It translates to CASSSVDLGASKETQYF.

The chain has TRBV7-3 and TRBJ2-2; the D is unclear. Trimming stripped 3 bases from V and 6 bases from J, with 5 bases between. Germline loops: CDR1 SGHTA, CDR2 FQGTGA. The CDR3 has 12 amino acids. The CDR3 loop reads CASSFHSGELFF. The DNA of the CDR3 is TGTGCCAGCAGCTTCCATTCCGGGGAGCTGTTTTTT.

The chain employs TRBV5-6 and TRBJ2-1, with TRBD2 matching over 10 bases. CDR1 is SGHDT and CDR2 is YYEEEE in the germline V gene. CDR3 length: 14 residues. V lost 3 bases to trimming and J lost 8 bases; unmatched junction nucleotides: 5. CDR3 sequence: CASSYTSGIYEQFF. The CDR3 nucleotides read TGTGCCAGCAGCTACACTAGCGGGATTTATGAGCAGTTCTTC. The whole variable domain, filled in from reference TRBV5-6 and TRBJ2-1, reads DAGVTQSPTHLIKTRGQQVTLRCSPKSGHDTVSWYQQALGQGPQFIFQYYEEEERQRGNFPDRFSGHQFPNYSSELNVNALLLGDSALYLCASSYTSGIYEQFFGPGTRLTVL.

The chain uses TRBV29-1 and TRBJ2-5, with TRBD1 matching over 8 bases. The J call may be mistaken, given a closer DNA end match to TRBJ2-7. The CDR3 contains 12 residues. Per germline, CDR1 SQVTM and CDR2 ANQGSEA. CDR3 bases: TGCAGCGTTATCGGACAGGGCTACGAGCAGTACTTC. This translates into CSVIGQGYEQYF.

The chain combines TRBV10-2 with TRBJ2-1, with 12 positions matching TRBD2. This CDR3 is built from 16 residues. The germline V gene has CDR1 WSHSY and CDR2 SAAADI. V dropped 5 bases and J dropped 1; count of bases not matched to a gene: 3. CDR3 nucleotides: TGCGCCAGCAGTTCAGGACTAGCGGGATCCTACAATGAGCAGTTCTTC. Translated: CASSSGLAGSYNEQFF.

The V and J genes are TRBV27 and TRBJ1-5, with 9 nucleotides matching TRBD1. Per germline, CDR1 MNHEY and CDR2 SMNVEV (reference sequence). This CDR3 region has 15 residues. Trimming at V came to 5 bases and at J to 11 bases, leaving 13 bases not matched to a gene. CDR3 in DNA: TGTGCCAGCAGTGATTCGAACAGGGGGCTCCAGTCCCAGCATTTT. It codes for CASSDSNRGLQSQHF.